This T cell receptor (beta chain) was observed in a study of blood T cell repertoires in COVID-19 (dated by TCRdb to the early 2020s). About the investigation overall: Samples from collaborators originated in the United States, Italy and Spain and spanned both the acute and convalescent phases of COVID-19. Where available, HLA class I and class II types were obtained from metadata supplied by the sample provider rather than from assay-based typing. The repertoires were released in a freely available public database meant as a resource for research on the immune response to SARS-CoV-2. Deeply sampled blood TCRbeta repertoires from subjects exposed to, actively infected with, or recovered from COVID-19 were included in the dataset. The samples were drawn from two sources: the first 160 participants of the ongoing ImmuneRACE study, and fewer than 1,500 subjects contributed by 6 global collaborators. Sample metadata almost always included a de-identified subject ID, COVID-19 status, age in years and sex. The prospective study material was composed of cDNA or gDNA derived from T cells, B-cell-depleted T cells, or PBMCs. What the study reported, not specific to this receptor: The quantity of clinical and demographic metadata differed by source and by participant and was supplied without curation.

Collaborating institutions collected whole blood in K2EDTA tubes following their own protocols. Collaborator samples were shipped for TCRbeta analysis as frozen whole blood, isolated PBMCs, or DNA extracted from either sample type. Comment on this clone: The antigen it binds to is not known. No base qualities exist here, and no much larger clone lies one base off it.

V ends up 4 bases short and J 3 bases short, with an unmatched junction base count of 5. Per the germline V gene, ENHRY is the CDR1 and SYGVKD is the CDR2. Inclusive of the bounding cysteine and phenylalanine, the CDR3 is 15 residues long. The read is trimmed to its CDR3 DNA, 45 bases read in frame from base 1. The immunoSEQ Assay, a bias-controlled multiplex PCR, was used to amplify TCRbeta CDR3 regions from genomic DNA. From the authors' description of their analysis: Within the assay, amplification of reference gene primers was used to estimate how many nucleated cells each sample contained. Sequence reads were collapsed and filtered to measure the absolute abundance of every unique TCRbeta CDR3 rearrangement. Productive Simpson clonality was computed per sample as the square root of Simpson's diversity index over productive rearrangements. The table was pulled from immuneACCESS by TCRdb, which kept in-frame rearrangements only. Such tables lose some clones; where checked, under half of the loss comes from unresolved V genes, and the rest has no known cause. V, J and clone size derive from that table, while D and trimming were established from the DNA sequence. In this sample the table shows roughly 55,000 clones, roughly four fifths of which occur a single time. Of the sample, under 2% is held by the ten largest clones.

This receptor chain uses TRBV10-3 and TRBJ1-2; 10 nucleotides in the junction match TRBD1. The TCR comes from a woman aged 55-70 years with acute or convalescent COVID-19. Sequenced input: peripheral blood. The CDR3 protein: CAISGTGTGDYGYTF. The DNA sequence is as follows: TGTGCCATCAGTGGGACCGGGACAGGGGACTATGGCTACACCTTC.